Included here is one TCR beta chain sequence, with context. Its antigen is unknown. Profiled with immunoSEQ multiplex PCR; TCRdb holds only in-frame clones, not every one. The table shows around 88,000 clones, with about 86% occurring only once. The data stem from a study of T cell responses to AZD1222 COVID-19 vaccine. Germline CDR1 GTSNPN, CDR2 SVGIG (reference sequence). J was trimmed by 3 bases and V by 5 bases; bases with no gene match: 8. The CDR3 consists of 15 residues. Whole-study results and caveats: Following two doses of AZD1222, Spike-specific TCR breadth and depth rose.

The receptor was derived from an adult in good health. The specimen comprised peripheral blood, sampled on day 0 of AZD1222 vaccination. The V and J genes are TRBV30 and TRBJ1-3; TRBD1 agrees at 9 bases. CDR3 protein: CAWVFGQGIGNTIYF. The CDR3 DNA follows: TGTGCCTGGGTCTTCGGACAGGGGATTGGAAACACCATATATTTT.